This T cell receptor (beta chain) was sequenced in a study of blood T cell repertoires in COVID-19. At the level of the study: From T cells, B-cell-depleted T cells, or PBMCs came the material, which was cDNA or gDNA.

Using immunoSEQ multiplex PCR, the repertoire was profiled, and TCRdb retains in-frame clones only, with some absent. The table has some 390,000 clones, roughly 90% seen once. Residents of about two dozen US areas, aged roughly 18 to 89 years, made up the participants. Cohort 3 donors counted as recovered after two negative PCRs, clearance, or resolved symptoms. Germline V CDR1 and CDR2: SEHNR, FQNEAQ (reference sequence). Trimming shortened V by 6 bases and J by 1 base, and 9 bases separated the two germline ends. This CDR3 has 13 residues. The receptor's source is a woman in her twenties or thirties who had recovered from COVID-19. V and J are TRBV7-9 and TRBJ1-1, with a possible D match to TRBD1 (6 bases). Sequenced: PBMCs or T cells enriched from blood (not recorded which). CDR3 residues: CASRVDRNTEAFF. The CDR3 nucleotides are TGTGCCAGCAGGGTGGACAGGAACACTGAAGCTTTCTTT.